This TCR beta chain was sequenced during a study of blood T cell repertoires in COVID-19. Two negative PCRs, clearance, or symptom resolution characterized the recovered Cohort 3 donors. Per the authors' pipeline: It was from reference gene primer amplification that nucleated cell counts were estimated. Clones were read by immunoSEQ multiplex PCR, and TCRdb kept only the in-frame ones, dropping some. D and trimming were read from the DNA, whereas the V and J calls and clone size are those reported in that table. The profile covers around 480,000 clones, with around 90% appearing a single time and about 0.75% taken by the ten largest. Trimming at V came to 5 bases and at J to 0 bases, leaving 4 bases not matched to a gene. Per germline, CDR1 SGHNT and CDR2 YYREEE (reference sequence). The CDR3 extends over 14 amino acids.

Source material: PBMCs or T cells enriched from blood (not recorded which). The chain employs TRBV5-4 and TRBJ1-1; 7 positions agree with TRBD1. The sequence was collected from a woman in her late teens or twenties who had recovered from COVID-19. This CDR3 reads CASRRTGMNTEAFF. In DNA form, the CDR3 reads TGTGCCAGCAGGAGGACAGGAATGAACACTGAAGCTTTCTTT. Full variable domain (outside the CDR3, taken from reference TRBV5-4 and TRBJ1-1): ETGVTQSPTHLIKTRGQQVTLRCSSQSGHNTVSWYQQALGQGPQFIFQYYREEENGRGNFPPRFSGLQFPNYSSELNVNALELDDSALYLCASRRTGMNTEAFFGQGTRLTVV.